This T cell receptor beta chain was sequenced for a study of CD8 T cells in Susac syndrome. Trimming took 0 bases from V and 5 from J, leaving 13 bases between them. The V gene's germline CDR1 is PRHDT and CDR2 FYEKMQ (reference sequence). CDR3 length equals 15 residues. Random hexamers primed reverse transcription of about 0.5 to 1 ug RNA. TCRdb called the immunoSEQ multiplex PCR reads again in MiXCR, with one record for every CDR3 protein. The table includes roughly 140,000 distinct CDR3 sequences, about 94% detected once. The receptor's source is a human donor in good health. The chain combines TRBV13 with TRBJ2-5, with D possibly matching TRBD2 (6 bases). The material sequenced was CD8+ T cells from PBMCs. In DNA form, the CDR3 reads TGTGCCAGCAGCTTAGGTCCCCCGGGACTCGAGACCCAGTACTTC. Protein: CASSLGPPGLETQYF.